One and the same sample provided the 7 T cell receptor beta chains below, sequenced in a study of identical twins. Using its own MiXCR run on the 5' RACE reads, TCRdb lists one record per CDR3 protein. The data contain fewer than 900,000 distinct CDR3 sequences, roughly 18% of them singletons. These data were likewise used in another study, on T cells expressing NK-cell markers.

Sequenced input: PBMCs. The receptors shown here come from a woman younger than 30 in good health.

This clonotype showed up just a few times. The chain has TRBV5-1 and TRBJ2-3, with 15 nucleotides matching TRBD2. Trimming cost V 4 bases and J 5 bases; bases outside gene matches: 5. This CDR3 is built from 16 residues. Germline CDR1 reads SGHRS; CDR2 reads YFSETQ. DNA for the CDR3: TGCGCCAGCAGCATAGGACTAGCGGGGGGGCAAGATACGCAGTATTTT. This translates into CASSIGLAGGQDTQYF.

The CDR3 DNA reads as TGTGCCAGCAGTGTTCAGGGGGCGGAATATGGCTACACCTTC. It encodes CASSVQGAEYGYTF. V usage is TRBV2 and J usage is TRBJ1-2; 8 bases fit TRBD1. CDR1 and CDR2 (germline): SNHLY, FYNNEI. CDR3 size: 14 residues. V shed 4 bases and J 5 bases; nucleotides not matched to a gene: 6.

This clonotype was detected a few times. The rearrangement links TRBV6-1 to TRBJ2-1; TRBD2 matches 12 bases. Germline V gene data show CDR1 as MNHNS and CDR2 as SASEGT. The CDR3 is 15 residues long. Trimming took 6 bases from V and 7 from J; bases not matched to a gene: 7. CDR3 coding DNA: TGTGCCAGCAGCCGGACTAGCGGGATGATAAATGAGCAGTTCTTC. This translates into CASSRTSGMINEQFF.

This clonotype was detected a few times. CDR3 amino acids: CASSAYSEITEAFF. CDR3 bases: TGTGCCAGCAGTGCTTACAGCGAAATCACTGAAGCTTTCTTT. This rearrangement joins TRBV6-1 to TRBJ1-1; D unresolved. Trimming shortened V by 4 bases and J by 4 bases, and 13 bases separated the two germline ends. Germline loops: CDR1 MNHNS, CDR2 SASEGT. The CDR3 contains 14 residues.

J is TRBJ2-3 and V is TRBV20-1; TRBD2 aligns across 11 bases. The length of the CDR3 is 17 residues. Trimming took 0 bases from V and 4 from J; bases not matched to a gene: 9. The germline V gene encodes CDR1 DFQATT and CDR2 SNEGSKA (reference sequence). CDR3 coding DNA: TGCAGTGCTAGAGATCGGAGGTTAGCGGGGGGGCCAGATACGCAGTATTTT. Translated: CSARDRRLAGGPDTQYF.

This clonotype was detected a few times. The chain uses TRBV5-1 and TRBJ2-7; D perhaps matches TRBD2 (6 bases). This CDR3 region has 15 residues. Trimming removed 2 bases from V and 3 bases from J, with 15 bases in between. Germline loops: CDR1 SGHRS, CDR2 YFSETQ. CDR3 sequence reads: CASSLRGGGYYEQYF. CDR3 nucleotides: TGCGCCAGCAGCTTAAGGGGAGGAGGGTACTACGAGCAGTACTTC.

This clonotype was counted many times. The chain uses TRBV28 and TRBJ2-5, with 7 bases aligning to TRBD2. The length of the CDR3 is 13 residues. The ends lost 6 bases at V and 7 bases at J; junction bases unmatched: 8. Germline CDR1 MDHEN, CDR2 SYDVKM. The chain's CDR3 is CASRPGGRATQYF. DNA for the CDR3: TGTGCCAGCAGGCCCGGGGGGAGGGCGACCCAGTACTTC.